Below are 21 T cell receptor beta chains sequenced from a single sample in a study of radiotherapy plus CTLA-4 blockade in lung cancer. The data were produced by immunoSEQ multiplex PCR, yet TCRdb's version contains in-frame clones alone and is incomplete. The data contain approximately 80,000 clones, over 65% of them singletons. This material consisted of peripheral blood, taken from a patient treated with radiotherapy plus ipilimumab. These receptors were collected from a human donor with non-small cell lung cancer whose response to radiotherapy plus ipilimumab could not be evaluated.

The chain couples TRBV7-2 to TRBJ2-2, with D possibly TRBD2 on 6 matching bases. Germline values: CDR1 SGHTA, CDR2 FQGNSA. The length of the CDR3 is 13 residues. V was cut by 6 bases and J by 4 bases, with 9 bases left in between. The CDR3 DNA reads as TGTGCCAGCAGTACGGGGGTCACCGGGGAGCTGTTTTTT. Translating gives CASSTGVTGELFF.

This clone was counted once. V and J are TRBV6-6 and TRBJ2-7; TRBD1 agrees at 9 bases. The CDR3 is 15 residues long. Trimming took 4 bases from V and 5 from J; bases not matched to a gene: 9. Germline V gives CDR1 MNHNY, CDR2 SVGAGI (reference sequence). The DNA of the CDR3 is TGTGCCAGCAGTTCCCCGGGACAGGGATGGCACGAGCAGTACTTC. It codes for CASSSPGQGWHEQYF.

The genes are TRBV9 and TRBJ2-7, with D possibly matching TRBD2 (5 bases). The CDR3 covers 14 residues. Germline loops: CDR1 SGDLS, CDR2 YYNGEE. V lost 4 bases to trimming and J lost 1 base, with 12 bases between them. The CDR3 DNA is TGTGCCAGCAGCACAAGCGGAAGTTCCTACGAGCAGTACTTC. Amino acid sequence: CASSTSGSSYEQYF. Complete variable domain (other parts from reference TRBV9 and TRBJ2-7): DSGVTQTPKHLITATGQRVTLRCSPRSGDLSVYWYQQSLDQGLQFLIQYYNGEERAKGNILERFSAQQFPDLHSELNLSSLELGDSALYFCASSTSGSSYEQYFGPGTRLTVT.

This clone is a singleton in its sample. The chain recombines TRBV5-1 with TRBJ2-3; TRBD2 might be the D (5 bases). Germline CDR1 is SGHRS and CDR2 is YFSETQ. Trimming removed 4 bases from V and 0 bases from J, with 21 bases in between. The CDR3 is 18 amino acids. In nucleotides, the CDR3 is TGCGCCAGCAGCCCCGTGTGGAGGTACGGTACTAGCACAGATACGCAGTATTTT. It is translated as CASSPVWRYGTSTDTQYF. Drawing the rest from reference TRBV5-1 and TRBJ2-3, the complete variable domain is KAGVTQTPRYLIKTRGQQVTLSCSPISGHRSVSWYQQTPGQGLQFLFEYFSETQRNKGNFPGRFSGRQFSNSRSEMNVSTLELGDSALYLCASSPVWRYGTSTDTQYFGPGTRLTVL.

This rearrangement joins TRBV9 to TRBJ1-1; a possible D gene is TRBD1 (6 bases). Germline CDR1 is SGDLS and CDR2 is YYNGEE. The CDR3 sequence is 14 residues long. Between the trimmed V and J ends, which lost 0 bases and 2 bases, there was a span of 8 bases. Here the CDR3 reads CASSVGTANTEAFF. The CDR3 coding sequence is TGTGCCAGCAGCGTAGGGACAGCCAACACTGAAGCTTTCTTT.

CDR3 residues: CASSLVTGETQYF. As DNA, the CDR3 is TGTGCCAGCAGCTTGGTGACAGGGGAGACCCAGTACTTC. The V gene is TRBV5-4, the J gene TRBJ2-5; 7 bases match TRBD1. CDR1 is SGHNT, CDR2 YYREEE, per germline (reference sequence). This CDR3 is 13 amino acids long. Unmatched junction bases numbered 1, after V lost 0 bases and J lost 5 bases.

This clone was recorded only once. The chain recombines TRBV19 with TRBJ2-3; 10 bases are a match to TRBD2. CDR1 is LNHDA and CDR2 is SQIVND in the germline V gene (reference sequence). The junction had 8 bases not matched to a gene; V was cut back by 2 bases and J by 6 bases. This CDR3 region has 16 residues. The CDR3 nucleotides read TGTGCCAGTAGTATACTCGCTAGCGGGGGCTCTGATACGCAGTATTTT. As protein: CASSILASGGSDTQYF.

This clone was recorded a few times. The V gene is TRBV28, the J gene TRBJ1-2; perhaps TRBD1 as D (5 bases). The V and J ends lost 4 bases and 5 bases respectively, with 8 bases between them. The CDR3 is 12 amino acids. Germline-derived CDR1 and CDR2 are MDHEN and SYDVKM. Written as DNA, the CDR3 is TGTGCCAGCAGTTCAGGGTGGTATGGCTACACCTTC. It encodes CASSSGWYGYTF.

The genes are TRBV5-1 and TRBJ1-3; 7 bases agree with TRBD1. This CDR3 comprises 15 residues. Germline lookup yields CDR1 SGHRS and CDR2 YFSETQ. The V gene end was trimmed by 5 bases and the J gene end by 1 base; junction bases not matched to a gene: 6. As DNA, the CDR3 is TGCGCCAGCAGAGAAAGGGACAGATCTGGAAACACCATATATTTT. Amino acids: CASRERDRSGNTIYF. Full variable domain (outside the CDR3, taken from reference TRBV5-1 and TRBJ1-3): KAGVTQTPRYLIKTRGQQVTLSCSPISGHRSVSWYQQTPGQGLQFLFEYFSETQRNKGNFPGRFSGRQFSNSRSEMNVSTLELGDSALYLCASRERDRSGNTIYFGEGSWLTVV.

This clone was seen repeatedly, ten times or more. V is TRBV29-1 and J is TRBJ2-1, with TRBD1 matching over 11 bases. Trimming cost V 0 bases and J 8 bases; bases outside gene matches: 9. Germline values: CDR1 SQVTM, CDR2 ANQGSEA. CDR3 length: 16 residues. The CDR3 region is CSVEEDRGQIKDEQFF. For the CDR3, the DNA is TGCAGCGTTGAAGAGGACAGGGGGCAGATTAAGGATGAGCAGTTCTTC.

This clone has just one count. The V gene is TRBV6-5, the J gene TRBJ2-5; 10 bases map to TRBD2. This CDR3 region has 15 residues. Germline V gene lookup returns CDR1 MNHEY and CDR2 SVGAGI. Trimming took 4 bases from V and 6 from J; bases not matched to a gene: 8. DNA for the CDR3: TGTGCCAGCAGTTCTAGCGGGAGAGGGGATAAGACCCAGTACTTC. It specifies CASSSSGRGDKTQYF.

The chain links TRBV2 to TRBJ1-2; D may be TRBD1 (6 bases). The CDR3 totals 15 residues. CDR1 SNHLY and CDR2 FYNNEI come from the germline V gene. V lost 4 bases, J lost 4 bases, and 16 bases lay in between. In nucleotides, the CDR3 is TGTGCCAGCAGTGTCGACCCGCCGACAGGCTATGGCTACACCTTC. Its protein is CASSVDPPTGYGYTF. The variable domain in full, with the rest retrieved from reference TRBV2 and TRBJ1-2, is EPEVTQTPSHQVTQMGQEVILRCVPISNHLYFYWYRQILGQKVEFLVSFYNNEISEKSEIFDDQFSVERPDGSNFTLKIRSTKLEDSAMYFCASSVDPPTGYGYTFGSGTRLTVV.

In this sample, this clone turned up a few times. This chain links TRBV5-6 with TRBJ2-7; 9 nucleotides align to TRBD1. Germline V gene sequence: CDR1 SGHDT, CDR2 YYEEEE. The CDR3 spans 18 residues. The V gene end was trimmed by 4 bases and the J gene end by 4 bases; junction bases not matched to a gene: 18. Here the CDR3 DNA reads TGTGCCAGCAGCGGACGCGTTTTCGGGACAGGGCTTATGTACGAGCAGTACTTC. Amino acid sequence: CASSGRVFGTGLMYEQYF.

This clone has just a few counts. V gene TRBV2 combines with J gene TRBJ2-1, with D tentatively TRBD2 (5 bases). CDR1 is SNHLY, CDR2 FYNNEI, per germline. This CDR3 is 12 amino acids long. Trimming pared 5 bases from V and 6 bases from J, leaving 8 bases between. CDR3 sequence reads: CASSLASNEQFF. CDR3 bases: TGTGCCAGCAGTCTAGCCTCCAATGAGCAGTTCTTC. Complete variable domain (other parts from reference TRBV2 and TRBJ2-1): EPEVTQTPSHQVTQMGQEVILRCVPISNHLYFYWYRQILGQKVEFLVSFYNNEISEKSEIFDDQFSVERPDGSNFTLKIRSTKLEDSAMYFCASSLASNEQFFGPGTRLTVL.

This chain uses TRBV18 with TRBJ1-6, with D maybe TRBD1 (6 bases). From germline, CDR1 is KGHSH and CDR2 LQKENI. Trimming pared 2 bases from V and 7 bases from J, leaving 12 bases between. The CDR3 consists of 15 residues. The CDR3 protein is CASSPGPGANSPLHF. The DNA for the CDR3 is TGTGCCAGCTCACCAGGTCCAGGGGCCAATTCACCCCTCCACTTT.

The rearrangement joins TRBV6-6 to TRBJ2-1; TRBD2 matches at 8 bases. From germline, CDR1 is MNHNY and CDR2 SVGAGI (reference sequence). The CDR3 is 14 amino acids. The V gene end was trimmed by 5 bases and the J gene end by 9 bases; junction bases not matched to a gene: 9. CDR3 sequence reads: CASSHGGVITEQFF. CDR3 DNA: TGTGCCAGCAGTCACGGGGGGGTCATCACTGAGCAGTTCTTC.

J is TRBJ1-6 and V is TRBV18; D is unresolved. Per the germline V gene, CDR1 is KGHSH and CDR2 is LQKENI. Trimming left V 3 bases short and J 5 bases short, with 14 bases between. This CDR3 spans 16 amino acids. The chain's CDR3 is CASSPGETKNNSPLHF. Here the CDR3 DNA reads TGTGCCAGCTCACCCGGGGAGACAAAAAATAATTCACCCCTCCACTTT.

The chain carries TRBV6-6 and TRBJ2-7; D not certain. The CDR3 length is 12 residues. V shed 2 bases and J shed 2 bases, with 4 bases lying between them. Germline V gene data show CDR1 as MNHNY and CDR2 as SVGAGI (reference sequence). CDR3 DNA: TGTGCCAGCAGTTACACGGCCTACGAGCAGTACTTC. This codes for CASSYTAYEQYF.

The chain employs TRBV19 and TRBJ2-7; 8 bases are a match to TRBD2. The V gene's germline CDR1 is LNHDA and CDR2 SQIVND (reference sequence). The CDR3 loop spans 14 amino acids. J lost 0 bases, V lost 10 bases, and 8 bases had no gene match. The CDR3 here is CATSWAGGSYEQYF. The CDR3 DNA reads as TGTGCCACCTCCTGGGCGGGGGGCTCCTACGAGCAGTACTTC.

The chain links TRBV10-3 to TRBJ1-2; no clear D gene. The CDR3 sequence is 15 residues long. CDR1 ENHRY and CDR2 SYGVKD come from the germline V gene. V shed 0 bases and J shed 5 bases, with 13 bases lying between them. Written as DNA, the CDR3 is TGTGCCATCAGTGAGTCTACCGGGGATCGGTATGGCTACACCTTC. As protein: CAISESTGDRYGYTF.

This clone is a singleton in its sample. The CDR3 is CASSIQGNTEAFF. In nucleotides, the CDR3 is TGCGCCAGCAGCATACAGGGTAACACTGAAGCTTTCTTT. The J gene is TRBJ1-1, the V gene TRBV5-1, with D maybe TRBD1 (6 bases). V was shortened by 4 bases and J by 2 bases, with 9 bases between the two germline ends. The CDR3 is made up of 13 amino acids. Germline CDR1 reads SGHRS; CDR2 reads YFSETQ.